Presented here are 25 T cell receptor beta chains from one specimen sequenced in a study of blood T cell repertoires in COVID-19. The data were produced by immunoSEQ multiplex PCR, yet TCRdb's version contains in-frame clones alone and is incomplete. The sample carries 200,000 to 250,000 clones, roughly 84% recorded once. The sequenced sample was peripheral blood. These TCRs come from a woman between 45 and 60 years old with acute or convalescent COVID-19.

The V call is TRBV11-1, the J call TRBJ2-5; weak D call: TRBD1 (6 bases). Germline V gives CDR1 SGHAT, CDR2 FQDESV (reference sequence). CDR3 length equals 13 residues. The germline V and J ends were trimmed by 0 bases and 5 bases, with 7 bases remaining between them. In DNA, the CDR3 is TGTGCCAGCAGCTTAGCAGGGGGTGAGACCCAGTACTTC. It is translated as CASSLAGGETQYF. Filled out from reference TRBV11-1 and TRBJ2-5, the complete variable domain reads EAEVAQSPRYKITEKSQAVAFWCDPISGHATLYWYRQILGQGPELLVQFQDESVVDDSQLPKDRFSAERLKGVDSTLKIQPAELGDSAMYLCASSLAGGETQYFGPGTRLLVL.

V is TRBV30 and J is TRBJ1-2; 8 nucleotides align to TRBD1. J gave up 7 bases and V 3 bases, and 16 bases lay outside the gene matches. The CDR3 spans 16 residues. Germline V gives CDR1 GTSNPN, CDR2 SVGIG (reference sequence). In DNA, the CDR3 is TGTGCCTGGAGGGAGAGGGGAACAGGGGGTCTTAGTGGCTACACCTTC. Translated, it gives CAWRERGTGGLSGYTF.

This rearrangement joins TRBV5-4 to TRBJ1-3, with no clear D. Germline assignment: CDR1 SGHNT and CDR2 YYREEE (reference sequence). The length of the CDR3 is 14 residues. Trimming took 3 bases from V and 0 from J, leaving 7 bases between them. As DNA, the CDR3 is TGTGCCAGCAGCTCTGACAACTCTGGAAACACCATATATTTT. Its protein is CASSSDNSGNTIYF. The whole variable domain, remainder taken from reference TRBV5-4 and TRBJ1-3, is ETGVTQSPTHLIKTRGQQVTLRCSSQSGHNTVSWYQQALGQGPQFIFQYYREEENGRGNFPPRFSGLQFPNYSSELNVNALELDDSALYLCASSSDNSGNTIYFGEGSWLTVV.

This clone occurred a few times. This sequence joins TRBV7-2 and TRBJ1-1; D is undetermined. Germline V gene data show CDR1 as SGHTA and CDR2 as FQGNSA. V was cut by 3 bases and J by 1 base, with 9 bases left in between. This CDR3 spans 14 amino acids. CDR3 in amino acids: CASSFSPGNTEAFF. As DNA, the CDR3 is TGTGCCAGCAGCTTTTCCCCAGGGAACACTGAAGCTTTCTTT.

The chain links TRBV6-5 to TRBJ1-2; D call uncertain. This CDR3 has 15 amino acids. In germline, CDR1 is MNHEY, CDR2 SVGAGI. V was pared by 6 bases and J by 4 bases, with 18 bases between. The CDR3 bases are TGTGCCAGCAGAGAGTTGGACTGGGCCCTCTATGGCTACACCTTC. Translated, it gives CASRELDWALYGYTF.

This chain connects TRBV5-8 to TRBJ1-5; no firm D call. The CDR3 has 14 residues. Germline V gene data show CDR1 as SGHTS and CDR2 as YDEGEE. V was cut by 9 bases and J by 2 bases, with 15 bases left in between. The CDR3: CATVLWEGNQPQHF. The CDR3 region has the DNA TGTGCCACCGTATTGTGGGAGGGCAATCAGCCCCAGCATTTT.

The chain links TRBV7-9 to TRBJ1-4; TRBD1 is a possible D gene (6 bases). V was trimmed by 0 bases and J by 8 bases, leaving 16 bases between them. Germline loops: CDR1 SEHNR, CDR2 FQNEAQ (reference sequence). The CDR3 is 16 amino acids. The CDR3 region is CASSLALAGVGEKLFF. The CDR3, as DNA: TGTGCCAGCAGCTTAGCGTTGGCAGGGGTAGGGGAAAAACTGTTTTTT.

V is TRBV6-5 and J is TRBJ2-5; 11 bases align to TRBD2. Germline V gene sequence: CDR1 MNHEY, CDR2 SVGAGI. The CDR3 totals 14 residues. Trimming at V came to 7 bases and at J to 2 bases, leaving 3 bases not matched to a gene. In nucleotides, the CDR3 is TGTGCCAGCACGCCTAGCGGGGGGCAAGAGACCCAGTACTTC. It specifies CASTPSGGQETQYF.

As DNA, the CDR3 is TGTGCCAGCAGCCAAGATAGCGGCGGGCGGACCCAGTACTTC. Amino acids: CASSQDSGGRTQYF. The V and J genes are TRBV3-1 (or the pseudogene TRBV3-2) and TRBJ2-5; D may be TRBD2 (6 bases). Looked up from germline, CDR1 is LGHDT and CDR2 is YNNKEL (reference sequence). The CDR3 contains 14 residues. Trimming cost V 0 bases and J 7 bases, with 12 bases left between them.

The chain combines TRBV9 with TRBJ1-1; tentative D call: TRBD1 (5 bases). Trimming left V 3 bases short and J 0 bases short, with 9 bases between. This CDR3 is 14 amino acids long. Per the germline V gene, CDR1 is SGDLS and CDR2 is YYNGEE. CDR3 bases: TGTGCCAGCAGCGCCTCGACAGTGAACACTGAAGCTTTCTTT. Its translation is CASSASTVNTEAFF. Full variable domain (rest looked up from reference TRBV9 and TRBJ1-1): DSGVTQTPKHLITATGQRVTLRCSPRSGDLSVYWYQQSLDQGLQFLIQYYNGEERAKGNILERFSAQQFPDLHSELNLSSLELGDSALYFCASSASTVNTEAFFGQGTRLTVV.

The rearrangement links TRBV5-5 to TRBJ1-6, with 7 bases matching TRBD1. The CDR3 sequence is 15 residues long. Per germline, CDR1 SGHKS and CDR2 YYEKEE (reference sequence). J gave up 10 bases and V 4 bases, and 11 bases lay outside the gene matches. CDR3 nucleotides: TGTGCCAGCAGCCCTTTCGGAGGGGGCGAGTCACCCCTCCACTTT. This sequence encodes CASSPFGGGESPLHF.

The chain couples TRBV5-1 to TRBJ2-1, with D perhaps matching TRBD2 (6 bases). V lost 3 bases and J lost 5, with 12 bases in between. CDR1 is SGHRS, CDR2 YFSETQ, per germline. The CDR3 is made up of 14 amino acids. The CDR3 coding sequence is TGCGCCAGCAGCTGGGGGACTGGTAACAATGAGCAGTTCTTC. Translated, it gives CASSWGTGNNEQFF.

CDR3 nucleotides: TGTGCCAGCACCGGACAGCCGCGGAGAGAGACCCAGTACTTC. Encoded protein: CASTGQPRRETQYF. The J gene is TRBJ2-5, the V gene TRBV28, with D perhaps matching TRBD1 (6 bases). Germline V lookup: CDR1 MDHEN, CDR2 SYDVKM. Trimming took off 7 bases at V and 4 bases at J, with 16 bases between the two ends. This CDR3 contains 14 residues. Full variable domain (remainder filled in from reference TRBV28 and TRBJ2-5): DVKVTQSSRYLVKRTGEKVFLECVQDMDHENMFWYRQDPGLGLRLIYFSYDVKMKEKGDIPEGYSVSREKKERFSLILESASTNQTSMYLCASTGQPRRETQYFGPGTRLLVL.

This clone was detected once. The chain joins TRBV2 to TRBJ1-1; possibly TRBD1 for D (5 bases). This CDR3 has 13 amino acids. V lost 4 bases, J lost 5 bases, and 11 bases lay in between. The germline V gene encodes CDR1 SNHLY and CDR2 FYNNEI. CDR3 sequence reads: CASSGQRATEAFF. For the CDR3, the DNA is TGTGCCAGCAGTGGACAGCGGGCAACTGAAGCTTTCTTT.

V is TRBV2 and J is TRBJ1-5; 9 bases agree with TRBD1. CDR3 length: 15 residues. J was trimmed by 4 bases and V by 10 bases; bases with no gene match: 11. CDR1 and CDR2 (germline): SNHLY, FYNNEI. The CDR3 nucleotides are TGTGCCACTCAAATGGACAGGGGAGCAAATCAGCCCCAGCATTTT. It encodes CATQMDRGANQPQHF.

There are a few counts of this clone. The chain uses TRBV28 and TRBJ1-6; D remains ambiguous. The CDR3 extends over 11 amino acids. Per germline, CDR1 MDHEN and CDR2 SYDVKM. With 6 bases removed from V and 7 bases from J, the gap between germline ends came to 4 bases. The CDR3 region has the DNA TGTGCCAGCAGCTCCAATTCACCCCTCCACTTT. Its protein product is CASSSNSPLHF.

The V gene is TRBV5-1, the J gene TRBJ2-5; 15 bases are shared with TRBD2. CDR3 length: 18 residues. V lost 3 bases and J lost 1; bases outside the gene matches: 7. Per the germline V gene, CDR1 is SGHRS and CDR2 is YFSETQ. This CDR3 is CASSSGLAGGRTQETQYF. CDR3 nucleotide sequence: TGCGCCAGCAGCTCCGGACTAGCGGGGGGGAGAACCCAAGAGACCCAGTACTTC.

This sequence joins TRBV6-2 or TRBV6-3 and TRBJ2-7; 13 bases map to TRBD2. CDR3 size: 16 residues. CDR1 MNHEY and CDR2 SVGEGT come from the germline V gene. J lost 3 bases, V lost 6 bases, and 8 bases had no gene match. The CDR3 region is CASSQLGLAGNYEQYF. In nucleotides, the CDR3 is TGTGCCAGCAGCCAACTGGGACTAGCGGGGAACTACGAGCAGTACTTC.

This chain links TRBV30 with TRBJ2-2, with 8 bases aligning to TRBD1. The CDR3 sequence is 15 residues long. J lost 0 bases, V lost 3 bases, and 3 bases had no gene match. The germline V gene encodes CDR1 GTSNPN and CDR2 SVGIG (reference sequence). In DNA, the CDR3 is TGTGCCTGGAGCCAACAGGGGGCGAACACCGGGGAGCTGTTTTTT. Translated, it gives CAWSQQGANTGELFF. Based on the CDR3 plus reference TRBV30 and TRBJ2-2, the full variable domain is SQTIHQWPATLVQPVGSPLSLECTVEGTSNPNLYWYRQAAGRGLQLLFYSVGIGQISSEVPQNLSASRPQDRQFILSSKKLLLSDSGFYLCAWSQQGANTGELFFGEGSRLTVL.

The chain has TRBV24-1 and TRBJ1-1; tentatively, D is TRBD1 (5 bases). The CDR3 loop spans 14 amino acids. V was cut by 0 bases and J by 3 bases, with 7 bases left in between. Germline CDR1 KGHDR, CDR2 SFDVKD. CDR3 nucleotide sequence: TGTGCCACCAGTGATTTGCCCAGGGACACTGAAGCTTTCTTT. As protein: CATSDLPRDTEAFF.

The CDR3 DNA sequence: TGCGCCAGCAGCAAGGCCCGACAGGGGGCCAAAAACATTCAGTACTTC. The encoded protein is CASSKARQGAKNIQYF. The rearrangement uses TRBV5-1 and TRBJ2-4, with TRBD1 matching over 8 bases. V was pared by 4 bases and J by 1 base, with 7 bases of the junction left unmatched. Per the germline V gene, CDR1 is SGHRS and CDR2 is YFSETQ. The CDR3 runs 16 residues.

The genes are TRBV27 and TRBJ1-5, with TRBD1 matching 7 bases. Germline V gene lookup returns CDR1 MNHEY and CDR2 SMNVEV (reference sequence). This CDR3 region has 14 residues. V lost 0 bases to trimming and J lost 6 bases; unmatched junction nucleotides: 2. CDR3 DNA sequence: TGTGCCAGCAGTTTATCGCAGGGGGGTCAGCCCCAGCATTTT. Translating it yields CASSLSQGGQPQHF.

The CDR3 loop reads CASSIGQGYEQYF. The CDR3 DNA reads as TGTGCCAGCTCAATCGGACAGGGCTACGAGCAGTACTTC. This chain joins TRBV18 and TRBJ2-7; 8 nucleotides align to TRBD1. Germline values: CDR1 KGHSH, CDR2 LQKENI. V shed 5 bases and J 3 bases; nucleotides not matched to a gene: 3. The CDR3 sequence is 13 residues long.

This chain connects TRBV18 to TRBJ2-1, with 15 bases that match TRBD2. V dropped 6 bases and J dropped 9; count of bases not matched to a gene: 3. The CDR3 length is 14 residues. Germline V gene lookup returns CDR1 KGHSH and CDR2 LQKENI. The CDR3 region has the DNA TGTGCCAGCTCCGGGACTAGCGGGGGGATTGAGCAGTTCTTC. This encodes CASSGTSGGIEQFF.

The chain uses TRBV6-4 and TRBJ2-1, with 9 nucleotides matching TRBD2. CDR3 length equals 14 residues. The V and J ends lost 4 bases and 6 bases, in that order; junction bases with no gene match: 4. Germline V gene lookup returns CDR1 MRHNA and CDR2 SNTAGT. DNA of the CDR3: TGTGCCAGCAGTGTACTAGCGGGCGGCAATGAGCAGTTCTTC. It translates to CASSVLAGGNEQFF.